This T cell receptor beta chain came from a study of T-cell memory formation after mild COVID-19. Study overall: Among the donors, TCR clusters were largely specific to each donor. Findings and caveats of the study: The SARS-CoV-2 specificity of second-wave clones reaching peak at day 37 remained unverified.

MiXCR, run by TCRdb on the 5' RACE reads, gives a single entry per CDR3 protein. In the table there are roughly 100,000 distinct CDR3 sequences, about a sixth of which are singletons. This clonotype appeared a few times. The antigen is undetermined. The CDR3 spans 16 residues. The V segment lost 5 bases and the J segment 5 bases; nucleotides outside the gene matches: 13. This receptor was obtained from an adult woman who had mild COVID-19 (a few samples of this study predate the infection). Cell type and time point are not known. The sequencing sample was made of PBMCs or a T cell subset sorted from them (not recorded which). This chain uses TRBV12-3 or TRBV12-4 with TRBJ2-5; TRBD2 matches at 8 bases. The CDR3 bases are TGTGCCAGCAGTGGCCCCCGGGGAGCGGGAGAGGAGACCCAGTACTTC. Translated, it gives CASSGPRGAGEETQYF.